Here is one T cell receptor (beta chain) with its context. The CDR3 has 13 residues. In germline, CDR1 is SGHTA, CDR2 FQGNSA. Trimming removed 3 bases at V and 6 bases at J, with 12 bases between. The data belong to a study of T cells in lung cancer brain metastases. Produced via immunoSEQ multiplex PCR; TCRdb's table is partial and in-frame only. The repertoire has thousands of clones, 85% to 95% of them found once; the top ten carry around 4.9%. V usage is TRBV7-2 and J usage is TRBJ2-7; perhaps TRBD2 as D (5 bases). The receptor's source is a woman in her twenties or thirties with non-small cell lung cancer. The sequenced material came from tumor tissue from the primary lung tumor. DNA for the CDR3: TGTGCCAGCAGCTTGCGGCGGGCCGGCGAGCAGTACTTC. Translated, it gives CASSLRRAGEQYF.